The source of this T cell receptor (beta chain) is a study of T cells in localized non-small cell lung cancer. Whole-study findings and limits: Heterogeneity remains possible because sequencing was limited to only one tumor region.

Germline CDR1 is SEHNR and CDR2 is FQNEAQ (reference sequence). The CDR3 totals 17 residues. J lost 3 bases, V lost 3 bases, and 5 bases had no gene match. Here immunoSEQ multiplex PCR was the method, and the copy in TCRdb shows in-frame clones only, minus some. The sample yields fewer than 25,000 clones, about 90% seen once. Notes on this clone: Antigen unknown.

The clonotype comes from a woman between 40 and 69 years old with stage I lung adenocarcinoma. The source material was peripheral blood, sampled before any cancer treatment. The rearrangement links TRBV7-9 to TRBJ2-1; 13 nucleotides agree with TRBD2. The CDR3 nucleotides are TGTGCCAGCAGCTTTGGACTAGCGGGAGTCCTCTACAATGAGCAGTTCTTC. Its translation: CASSFGLAGVLYNEQFF.